The clone carrying this TCR beta chain was recorded once. Its antigen is not identified. The sample originates from a study of Graves' ophthalmopathy and Graves' hyperthyroidism. RNA served as the template for amplifying TCR beta CDR3 regions. First-round RT-PCR relied on HTBI primers, and a second-round multiplex PCR came next. TCRdb used MiXCR to reprocess the multiplex PCR reads, holding one entry per CDR3 protein. The table includes about 740,000 distinct CDR3 sequences, roughly 40% detected once. The study's findings and limits: Sensitivity of approximately 90% and specificity of approximately 76% were achieved when a 13-signature model separated ophthalmopathy from stable hyperthyroidism. Most thyroid clonotypes expanded beyond 0.001 frequency were also found in blood.

Looked up from germline, CDR1 is DFQATT and CDR2 is SNEGSKA (reference sequence). The length of the CDR3 is 12 residues. Physicians reached a diagnosis by relying on clinical symptoms, serum thyroxine, TRAb, thyroid ultrasound and orbital computed tomography. PBMCs originated in about 9.8 ml of fresh peripheral blood. The chain recombines TRBV20-1 with TRBJ1-1; no firm D call. Sequencing was done on a sample of peripheral blood. The sequence was obtained from an adult man with Graves' ophthalmopathy. As DNA, the CDR3 is TGCAGCTTGGTTCCGGGCGACACTGAAGCTTTCTTT. This encodes CSLVPGDTEAFF.